Presented here are 6 T cell receptor beta chains from one specimen sequenced in a study of chemoradiotherapy in HPV16-positive cancers. Sequencing was performed with immunoSEQ multiplex PCR; in TCRdb, only in-frame clones are kept and a portion is missing. The table records about 6,000 clones, 75% to 85% of them present only once. The specimen comprised tumor tissue, sampled from a patient who underwent chemoradiotherapy. Receptors were obtained from a human donor with HPV-associated anogenital cancer.

The rearrangement uses TRBV7-2 and TRBJ2-7; weak D call: TRBD1 (5 bases). V was pared by 5 bases and J by 0 bases, with 14 bases between. Germline V gene data show CDR1 as SGHTA and CDR2 as FQGNSA. The CDR3 is 15 amino acids. CDR3 protein: CASSPRQITSYEQYF. CDR3 nucleotides: TGTGCCAGCAGCCCCCGACAGATAACCTCCTACGAGCAGTACTTC.

The chain uses TRBV6-1 and TRBJ1-2; the match to TRBD1 covers 8 bases. The V gene's germline CDR1 is MNHNS and CDR2 SASEGT. V dropped 6 bases and J dropped 7; count of bases not matched to a gene: 10. The CDR3 runs 14 residues. This CDR3 reads CASRNPVDRAGYTF. The DNA of the CDR3 is TGTGCCAGCAGGAACCCCGTGGACAGGGCTGGCTACACCTTC.

This chain joins TRBV2 and TRBJ1-1; D unclear. Per germline, CDR1 SNHLY and CDR2 FYNNEI. This CDR3 has 12 residues. V shed 5 bases and J shed 0 bases, with 4 bases lying between them. The CDR3 sequence is CASSQVNTEAFF. The CDR3 DNA sequence: TGTGCCAGCAGTCAGGTGAACACTGAAGCTTTCTTT.

CDR3 loop: CASSLEWQSRETQYF. The CDR3 DNA reads as TGTGCCAGCAGCTTGGAATGGCAGTCTCGAGAGACCCAGTACTTC. The genes are TRBV5-8 and TRBJ2-5; the D is unclear. Trimming took 0 bases from V and 4 from J, leaving 13 bases between them. The V gene's germline CDR1 is SGHTS and CDR2 YDEGEE. This CDR3 comprises 15 residues.

The count of this clone is one. The CDR3 loop is CASSYASGGAGNEQFF. The DNA for the CDR3 is TGTGCCAGCAGCTATGCTAGCGGGGGGGCGGGAAATGAGCAGTTCTTC. The rearrangement uses TRBV7-2 and TRBJ2-1; 12 nucleotides align to TRBD2. J lost 7 bases, V lost 4 bases, and 8 bases had no gene match. CDR1 and CDR2 (germline): SGHTA, FQGNSA. The CDR3 length is 16 residues.

The chain is built from TRBV11-3 and TRBJ1-1, with TRBD1 matching over 8 bases. Unmatched junction bases numbered 2, after V lost 4 bases and J lost 4 bases. This CDR3 region has 13 residues. Germline lookup yields CDR1 SGHNT and CDR2 YENEEA. The chain's CDR3 is CASSSGTGTEAFF. The CDR3 nucleotides are TGTGCCAGCAGCTCCGGGACAGGCACTGAAGCTTTCTTT. Variable domain in full (rest from reference TRBV11-3 and TRBJ1-1): EAGVVQSPRYKIIEKKQPVAFWCNPISGHNTLYWYLQNLGQGPELLIRYENEEAVDDSQLPKDRFSAERLKGVDSTLKIQPAELGDSAVYLCASSSGTGTEAFFGQGTRLTVV.